The 21 T cell receptor beta chains in this list originate from one sample, sequenced in a study of graft-versus-host responses after intestinal transplantation. Generated by immunoSEQ multiplex PCR, the TCRdb table keeps only in-frame clones and is missing some. The sample carries around 10,000 clones, 80% to 95% recorded once. The sequences come from PBMCs, collected approximately 10 weeks after transplant. The origin of the receptors is a human patient who received an intestinal transplant, so some T cells may come from the graft donor.

This clone showed up just a few times. The chain combines TRBV28 with TRBJ1-4; a possible D gene is TRBD1 (6 bases). Trimming pared 6 bases from V and 8 bases from J, leaving 19 bases between. Germline CDR1 reads MDHEN; CDR2 reads SYDVKM. There are 15 residues in the CDR3. For the CDR3, the DNA is TGTGCCAGCAGGTCGACACAGGGACTTTGGGAAAAACTGTTTTTT. Translation: CASRSTQGLWEKLFF.

The chain recombines TRBV18 with TRBJ1-5; 8 nucleotides agree with TRBD1. The CDR3 runs 17 residues. V lost 4 bases and J lost 0; bases outside the gene matches: 8. Germline assignment: CDR1 KGHSH and CDR2 LQKENI. In DNA form, the CDR3 reads TGTGCCAGCTCACTACTCTCCGGACAGGGTAGCAATCAGCCCCAGCATTTT. Protein product: CASSLLSGQGSNQPQHF.

This clone turned up a few times. The genes are TRBV2 and TRBJ1-2; D gene uncertain. Germline V gene data show CDR1 as SNHLY and CDR2 as FYNNEI. This CDR3 has 16 residues. V was cut by 6 bases and J by 0 bases, with 17 bases left in between. The CDR3 sequence is CASSLGGGPTNYGYTF. CDR3 nucleotide sequence: TGTGCCAGCAGCTTAGGTGGAGGGCCTACTAACTATGGCTACACCTTC.

The V call is TRBV14, the J call TRBJ2-5; 7 positions match TRBD2. Per the germline V gene, CDR1 is SGHDN and CDR2 is FVKESK. V gave up 0 bases and J gave up 5 bases; unmatched junction bases: 12. The CDR3 extends over 17 amino acids. Here the CDR3 reads CASSQDREVRAVETQYF. In DNA, the CDR3 is TGTGCCAGCAGCCAAGATCGGGAGGTACGGGCAGTGGAGACCCAGTACTTC.

The J gene is TRBJ2-4, the V gene TRBV4-2, with D perhaps TRBD1 or TRBD2 (5 bases each). The CDR3 extends over 15 amino acids. CDR1 LGHNA and CDR2 YNFKEQ come from the germline V gene. V lost 4 bases and J lost 0, with 10 bases in between. CDR3 coding DNA: TGTGCCAGCAGCCCACTAGGGGTAGCCAAAAACATTCAGTACTTC. It translates to CASSPLGVAKNIQYF.

The V gene is TRBV29-1, the J gene TRBJ2-7; the match to TRBD2 covers 12 bases. From germline, CDR1 is SQVTM and CDR2 ANQGSEA. Unmatched junction bases numbered 1, after V lost 4 bases and J lost 3 bases. The CDR3 contains 13 residues. The CDR3 DNA reads TGCAGCGTTGCGACTAGCGGGAGCTACGAGCAGTACTTC. Amino acid sequence: CSVATSGSYEQYF.

The V and J genes are TRBV28 and TRBJ2-3, with 11 bases lining up with TRBD2. In germline, CDR1 is MDHEN, CDR2 SYDVKM. Germline trimming cut 3 bases from V and 2 bases from J; bases unmatched to any gene: 4. This CDR3 has 16 residues. CDR3 sequence reads: CASSLGLAAFTDTQYF. CDR3 nucleotide sequence: TGTGCCAGCAGTTTGGGACTAGCGGCCTTCACAGATACGCAGTATTTT.

This chain uses TRBV21-1 with TRBJ2-7; the DNA was not used to check the table's D call, TRBD2. TRBV21-1 is an annotated pseudogene. This CDR3 is built from 14 residues. The CDR3 loop is CASSGSGMPYEQYF. The CDR3 DNA sequence: TGTGCCAGCAGCGGAAGCGGGATGCCATACGAGCAGTACTTC.

This clone came up once. The V gene is TRBV15, the J gene TRBJ2-7; perhaps TRBD1 as D (5 bases). This CDR3 contains 17 residues. Per the germline V gene, CDR1 is LNHNV and CDR2 is YYDKDF (reference sequence). The V and J ends lost 0 bases and 0 bases respectively, with 15 bases between them. As DNA, the CDR3 is TGTGCCACCAGCAGAGATCCGCCAGGGTCTAGCTCCTACGAGCAGTACTTC. Amino acids: CATSRDPPGSSSYEQYF.

The V gene is TRBV5-1, the J gene TRBJ2-1; 12 bases map to TRBD2. There are 16 residues in the CDR3. The ends lost 4 bases at V and 7 bases at J; junction bases unmatched: 9. Germline CDR1 is SGHRS and CDR2 is YFSETQ. The DNA for the CDR3 is TGCGCCAGCAGCCCCACGACTAGCGGGAGTAGGAATGAGCAGTTCTTC. Translated: CASSPTTSGSRNEQFF. The full variable domain, its missing parts supplied by reference TRBV5-1 and TRBJ2-1, is KAGVTQTPRYLIKTRGQQVTLSCSPISGHRSVSWYQQTPGQGLQFLFEYFSETQRNKGNFPGRFSGRQFSNSRSEMNVSTLELGDSALYLCASSPTTSGSRNEQFFGPGTRLTVL.

The chain employs TRBV19 and TRBJ1-1; D remains ambiguous. Between the trimmed V and J ends, which lost 4 bases and 1 base, there was a span of 13 bases. The germline V gene has CDR1 LNHDA and CDR2 SQIVND (reference sequence). This CDR3 is 15 amino acids long. In nucleotides, the CDR3 is TGTGCCAGTAGTAGTTACCCACGGGCGAACACTGAAGCTTTCTTT. Amino acid sequence: CASSSYPRANTEAFF. The whole variable domain, filled in from reference TRBV19 and TRBJ1-1, reads DGGITQSPKYLFRKEGQNVTLSCEQNLNHDAMYWYRQDPGQGLRLIYYSQIVNDFQKGDIAEGYSVSREKKESFPLTVTSAQKNPTAFYLCASSSYPRANTEAFFGQGTRLTVV.

This clone appeared a single time. The chain carries TRBV29-1 and TRBJ2-2, with 10 bases aligning to TRBD2. The V and J ends lost 6 bases and 8 bases, in that order; junction bases with no gene match: 6. CDR1 SQVTM and CDR2 ANQGSEA come from the germline V gene. This CDR3 is 13 amino acids long. CDR3: CSVGTSARGELFF. DNA for the CDR3: TGCAGCGTCGGGACTAGCGCGAGGGGGGAGCTGTTTTTT.

The CDR3 DNA follows: TGTGCCAGCAGCTTAGTTTATGGCTACACCTTC. Protein sequence: CASSLVYGYTF. The V gene is TRBV7-3, the J gene TRBJ1-2; unclear D gene. V was pared by 2 bases and J by 5 bases, with 3 bases between. The CDR3 runs 11 residues. The germline V gene encodes CDR1 SGHTA and CDR2 FQGTGA.

V and J are TRBV5-1 and TRBJ2-7; weak D call: TRBD2 (5 bases). V shed 3 bases and J shed 0 bases, with 10 bases lying between them. The CDR3 extends over 14 amino acids. Germline V gene lookup returns CDR1 SGHRS and CDR2 YFSETQ. The DNA for the CDR3 is TGCGCCAGCAGCTATGGACTCAGCTCCTACGAGCAGTACTTC. Amino acids: CASSYGLSSYEQYF.

In this sample, this clone turned up once. This chain uses TRBV7-2 with TRBJ2-7; 13 nucleotides line up with TRBD2. In germline, CDR1 is SGHTA, CDR2 FQGNSA. CDR3 length: 15 amino acids. The V and J ends lost 1 base and 6 bases, in that order; junction bases with no gene match: 3. CDR3 in amino acids: CASSLGTSGSIEQYF. The CDR3 DNA reads as TGTGCCAGCAGCTTAGGGACTAGCGGGAGTATCGAGCAGTACTTC.

The genes are TRBV21-1 and TRBJ1-1; TRBD1 is taken as the D call from the table, unchecked against the DNA. TRBV21-1 is annotated as a pseudogene. The CDR3 has 14 amino acids. The CDR3 is CASSKEAGNTEAFF. DNA for the CDR3: TGTGCCAGCAGCAAAGAAGCAGGGAACACTGAAGCTTTCTTT.

The chain has TRBV6-5 and TRBJ2-1; unclear D gene. Germline V gene sequence: CDR1 MNHEY, CDR2 SVGAGI. V dropped 7 bases and J dropped 6 bases, with 16 bases sitting between them. This CDR3 contains 14 residues. The CDR3 DNA sequence: TGTGCCAGCATATATTTGTCCACGTCCAATGAGCAGTTCTTC. This codes for CASIYLSTSNEQFF.

The genes are TRBV10-3 and TRBJ2-7, with D possibly matching TRBD2 (5 bases). The germline gives CDR1 ENHRY, CDR2 SYGVKD. The CDR3 covers 15 residues. Deletions cut 3 bases from V and 3 bases from J, with 15 bases between. The CDR3 loop reads CAISDIGERYYEQYF. CDR3 coding DNA: TGTGCCATCAGTGACATCGGGGAACGGTACTACGAGCAGTACTTC.

This clone was detected only a few times. The V call is TRBV9, the J call TRBJ1-5; D might be TRBD1 (6 bases). Trimming pared 0 bases from V and 5 bases from J, leaving 9 bases between. Per germline, CDR1 SGDLS and CDR2 YYNGEE. There are 14 residues in the CDR3. The CDR3 is CASSVGGGDQPQHF. CDR3 nucleotide sequence: TGTGCCAGCAGCGTAGGGGGGGGCGATCAGCCCCAGCATTTT. Looking up the rest from reference TRBV9 and TRBJ1-5 gives the full variable domain: DSGVTQTPKHLITATGQRVTLRCSPRSGDLSVYWYQQSLDQGLQFLIQYYNGEERAKGNILERFSAQQFPDLHSELNLSSLELGDSALYFCASSVGGGDQPQHFGDGTRLSIL.

This clone occurred once. The chain has TRBV27 and TRBJ1-5; 9 nucleotides align to TRBD1. The CDR3 is made up of 16 amino acids. CDR1 MNHEY and CDR2 SMNVEV come from the germline V gene (reference sequence). The ends lost 4 bases at V and 3 bases at J; junction bases unmatched: 7. Here the CDR3 DNA reads TGTGCCAGCAGTTCTTTGACAGGGGGTTTCAATCAGCCCCAGCATTTT. Residues: CASSSLTGGFNQPQHF.

CDR3 DNA: TGTGCCAGCGGGCCTTCCGGGACAGGTCAAGAGACCCAGTACTTC. This codes for CASGPSGTGQETQYF. This chain joins TRBV6-1 and TRBJ2-5; 8 nucleotides align to TRBD1. The CDR3 spans 15 residues. V lost 8 bases, J lost 2 bases, and 10 bases stayed unmatched. The V gene's germline CDR1 is MNHNS and CDR2 SASEGT.